This TCR beta chain was found in a study of T cell changes during pregnancy in multiple sclerosis. TCRdb's copy holds only in-frame clones and misses some; the assay was immunoSEQ multiplex PCR. Of approximately 54,000 clones detected, more than 85% appear once; the ten largest clones hold about 1%. This CDR3 is built from 15 residues. The V end lost 2 bases, the J end lost 6 bases, and 16 bases lay between the germline ends. The germline CDR1 and CDR2 sequences are KGHSH and LQKENI. V gene TRBV18 combines with J gene TRBJ1-2; D is undetermined. This TCR was recovered from a female donor in good health, enrolled as a control in a pregnancy study. The starting material was peripheral blood, obtained after pregnancy. The CDR3 is CASSPNTGRGDGYTF. Written as DNA, the CDR3 is TGTGCCAGCTCACCAAACACTGGTCGAGGCGATGGCTACACCTTC.